Here is one T cell receptor beta chain with its context. TCRdb reanalysed the 5' RACE reads using MiXCR and keeps one entry per CDR3 protein. The table records some 110,000 distinct CDR3 sequences, approximately 12% of them present only once. Indicated time point: blood at routine non-recurrence follow-up after resection. Unsorted whole RNA samples from tumor, nontumor lung or frozen PBMC were sequenced. This sample stems from a study of spatial heterogeneity in lung cancer. Study in general: When available, follow-up PBMC samples taken a median of around 25 months after resection were sequenced.

J lost 8 bases, V lost 7 bases, and 4 bases had no gene match. CDR3 length equals 13 residues. Germline CDR1 is DFQATT and CDR2 is SNEGSKA (reference sequence). This sequence originates from a male donor with early-stage non-small cell lung cancer. Sample: PBMCs, taken at follow-up. This chain joins TRBV20-1 and TRBJ2-1, with 14 nucleotides matching TRBD2. The CDR3 coding sequence is TGCAGTGGACTAGCGGGGGGGAGGGATGAGCAGTTCTTC. This codes for CSGLAGGRDEQFF.